What follows are 29 T cell receptor beta chains derived from one specimen sequenced in a study of beta chain features in type 1 diabetes. Reverse transcription of all isolated RNA meant that expressed TCRB transcripts were sequenced. Only in-frame clones appear in the TCRdb table, and some are missing; sequencing was by immunoSEQ multiplex PCR. The sample holds hundreds of thousands of clones, around 10% seen once. Sequenced sample: naive CD4+ T cells from blood. The receptors shown here come from a woman aged 25 to 45 in good health.

This chain links TRBV11-1 with TRBJ1-1; TRBD1 matches 9 bases. This CDR3 is built from 15 residues. The junction had 8 bases not matched to a gene; V was cut back by 5 bases and J by 4 bases. Germline CDR1 is SGHAT and CDR2 is FQDESV (reference sequence). CDR3 sequence: CASSLRTGESTEAFF. The CDR3 coding sequence is TGTGCCAGCAGCCTCCGGACAGGGGAGAGCACTGAAGCTTTCTTT.

The chain couples TRBV4-3 to TRBJ2-1; D is unresolved. V gave up 0 bases and J gave up 3 bases, with 3 bases separating them. Germline CDR1 reads LGHNA; CDR2 reads YSLEER. The CDR3 length is 13 residues. CDR3 sequence: CASSQDFYNEQFF. CDR3 in DNA: TGCGCCAGCAGCCAAGACTTCTACAATGAGCAGTTCTTC.

The gene calls are TRBV6-6 and TRBJ2-5, with D tentatively TRBD1 (5 bases). V was pared by 7 bases and J by 5 bases, with 14 bases between. Germline assignment: CDR1 MNHNY and CDR2 SVGAGI (reference sequence). This CDR3 contains 13 residues. The CDR3 nucleotides read TGTGCCAGCACCTCAGGGATGTTGGAGACCCAGTACTTC. It encodes CASTSGMLETQYF.

This clone turned up a few times. V usage is TRBV13 and J usage is TRBJ2-1; D perhaps matches TRBD1 (5 bases). Trimming shortened V by 5 bases and J by 10 bases, and 18 bases separated the two germline ends. CDR1 and CDR2 from the germline V gene are PRHDT and FYEKMQ (reference sequence). The CDR3 runs to 14 residues. CDR3 sequence (DNA): TGTGCCAGCAGCCCCCTGGGCGGTTGGGGCGAGCAGTTCTTC. Translated: CASSPLGGWGEQFF.

The chain links TRBV5-1 to TRBJ2-1; 10 nucleotides match TRBD2. This CDR3 is built from 16 residues. V lost 0 bases to trimming and J lost 8 bases; unmatched junction nucleotides: 8. The germline V gene has CDR1 SGHRS and CDR2 YFSETQ. CDR3 amino acids: CASSLAWASGSDEQFF. The CDR3 bases are TGCGCCAGCAGCTTGGCCTGGGCTAGCGGGAGTGATGAGCAGTTCTTC.

This rearrangement joins TRBV7-3 to TRBJ1-3; D unclear. The CDR3 covers 12 residues. The V end lost 6 bases, the J end lost 5 bases, and 8 bases lay between the germline ends. Germline CDR1 and CDR2: SGHTA and FQGTGA. CDR3 sequence reads: CASRLMRNTIYF. The CDR3 DNA reads as TGTGCCAGCAGGCTAATGAGAAACACCATATATTTT.

There are a few counts of this clone. The CDR3 sequence is CASSVAESSGYLMDNEQFF. The DNA for the CDR3 is TGTGCCAGCAGCGTAGCGGAGAGTAGCGGGTACCTGATGGACAATGAGCAGTTCTTC. The V and J genes are TRBV9 and TRBJ2-1; 7 nucleotides align to TRBD2. Germline loops: CDR1 SGDLS, CDR2 YYNGEE. The length of the CDR3 is 19 residues. With 0 bases clipped from V and 5 bases from J, the junction kept 17 bases outside the gene matches.

The rearrangement links TRBV7-2 to TRBJ2-2; possible D gene TRBD1, 5 bases. Trimming removed 5 bases at V and 6 bases at J, with 7 bases between. The CDR3 has 12 residues. Germline CDR1 SGHTA, CDR2 FQGNSA. CDR3 DNA sequence: TGTGCCAGCAGCCGACAGCCCGGGGAGCTGTTTTTT. This translates into CASSRQPGELFF.

This chain links TRBV7-3 with TRBJ2-5; TRBD2 matches at 8 bases. The CDR3 has 15 amino acids. Germline V gives CDR1 SGHTA, CDR2 FQGTGA. The V gene end was trimmed by 5 bases and the J gene end by 5 bases; junction bases not matched to a gene: 10. CDR3 amino acids: CASSLGGLAGETQYF. Here the CDR3 DNA reads TGTGCCAGCAGCCTAGGAGGACTAGCAGGGGAGACCCAGTACTTC.

Only a few counts were recorded for this clone. The CDR3 protein is CASSQDRFRQYF. DNA of the CDR3: TGTGCCAGCAGCCAGGACAGGTTCCGGCAGTACTTC. The chain has TRBV4-2 and TRBJ2-5, with 7 bases identical to TRBD1. V shed 3 bases and J 11 bases; nucleotides not matched to a gene: 6. Germline lookup yields CDR1 LGHNA and CDR2 YNFKEQ. CDR3 length equals 12 residues.

A few counts support this clone. The chain employs TRBV5-1 and TRBJ1-3; D not resolved. Germline CDR1 and CDR2: SGHRS and YFSETQ. The CDR3 runs 16 residues. V lost 2 bases to trimming and J lost 2 bases, with 14 bases between them. The CDR3 coding sequence is TGCGCCAGCAGCTTAGCCTTTGAGGGTGCTGGAAACACCATATATTTT. Translated: CASSLAFEGAGNTIYF. Combining the CDR3 with reference TRBV5-1 and TRBJ1-3 gives the whole variable domain KAGVTQTPRYLIKTRGQQVTLSCSPISGHRSVSWYQQTPGQGLQFLFEYFSETQRNKGNFPGRFSGRQFSNSRSEMNVSTLELGDSALYLCASSLAFEGAGNTIYFGEGSWLTVV.

CDR3 loop: CASSQGGRTANEQFF. The DNA for the CDR3 is TGTGCCAGCAGCCAGGGCGGGAGGACCGCCAATGAGCAGTTCTTC. This chain links TRBV4-2 with TRBJ2-1; TRBD2 aligns across 8 bases. Trimming cost V 3 bases and J 6 bases; bases outside gene matches: 7. The CDR3 consists of 15 residues. From germline, CDR1 is LGHNA and CDR2 YNFKEQ.

In its sample, this clone was seen a few times. The J gene is TRBJ1-2, the V gene TRBV27, with 7 bases that match TRBD1. The length of the CDR3 is 13 residues. V shed 8 bases, J shed 3 bases, and the junction held 6 bases outside the gene matches. Germline V CDR1 and CDR2: MNHEY, SMNVEV (reference sequence). The CDR3 sequence: CASRNRGHYGYTF. The CDR3 DNA reads as TGTGCCAGCCGGAACAGGGGCCACTATGGCTACACCTTC.

This clone showed up just a few times. For the CDR3, the DNA is TGTGCCTGGAGGTCCCTGGGGAGCACTGAAGCTTTCTTT. Amino acids: CAWRSLGSTEAFF. The V call is TRBV30, the J call TRBJ1-1; D gene ambiguous. Germline CDR1 is GTSNPN and CDR2 is SVGIG (reference sequence). Trimming left V 3 bases short and J 4 bases short, with 12 bases between. The CDR3 length is 13 residues.

The genes are TRBV7-2 and TRBJ2-7; TRBD2 matches 8 bases. V lost 4 bases and J lost 4; bases outside the gene matches: 3. The CDR3 extends over 13 amino acids. Germline V gene data show CDR1 as SGHTA and CDR2 as FQGNSA. In DNA, the CDR3 is TGTGCCAGCAGCTCCCGACTAGCGTACGAGCAGTACTTC. This encodes CASSSRLAYEQYF.

The chain uses TRBV18 and TRBJ1-5; D is unclear. The CDR3 has 17 residues. Per germline, CDR1 KGHSH and CDR2 LQKENI. V shed 2 bases and J shed 0 bases, with 14 bases lying between them. DNA of the CDR3: TGTGCCAGCTCACCAACCGGGGAACCTCTTAGCAATCAGCCCCAGCATTTT. Encoded protein: CASSPTGEPLSNQPQHF. Combining the CDR3 with reference TRBV18 and TRBJ1-5 gives the whole variable domain NAGVMQNPRHLVRRRGQEARLRCSPMKGHSHVYWYRQLPEEGLKFMVYLQKENIIDESGMPKERFSAEFPKEGPSILRIQQVVRGDSAAYFCASSPTGEPLSNQPQHFGDGTRLSIL.

This clone showed up just a few times. The chain combines TRBV5-6 with TRBJ1-2; D is possibly TRBD1 (6 bases). This CDR3 contains 13 residues. Germline assignment: CDR1 SGHDT and CDR2 YYEEEE. V was trimmed by 1 base and J by 10 bases, leaving 14 bases between them. The CDR3 nucleotides are TGTGCCAGCAGCTTGAGGGGACACATCCTCTACACCTTC. It is translated as CASSLRGHILYTF.

The J gene is TRBJ2-7, the V gene TRBV28; 8 nucleotides line up with TRBD2. The CDR3 spans 15 residues. The J segment lost 2 bases and the V segment lost 5 bases, leaving 8 bases of the junction unmatched. Looked up from germline, CDR1 is MDHEN and CDR2 is SYDVKM. The CDR3 sequence: CASSAPGLVTYEQYF. The CDR3 bases are TGTGCCAGCAGTGCTCCGGGACTAGTCACCTACGAGCAGTACTTC.

This clone was recorded at least ten times. This chain uses TRBV4-3 with TRBJ2-6; D is unresolved. Germline lookup yields CDR1 LGHNA and CDR2 YSLEER. Trimming took off 1 base at V and 0 bases at J, with 4 bases between the two ends. This CDR3 is built from 15 residues. CDR3 in amino acids: CASSQGSSGANVLTF. The CDR3 nucleotides are TGCGCCAGCAGCCAAGGGAGCTCTGGGGCCAACGTCCTGACTTTC.

This clone showed up just a few times. V and J are TRBV28 and TRBJ1-2; 9 bases fit TRBD1. V shed 7 bases and J 5 bases; nucleotides not matched to a gene: 8. Germline CDR1 MDHEN, CDR2 SYDVKM. The CDR3 sequence is 14 residues long. The CDR3 sequence is CASIRRDREYGYTF. The CDR3 nucleotides read TGTGCCAGCATCCGCCGGGACAGGGAGTATGGCTACACCTTC.

In its sample, this clone was seen a few times. The V gene is TRBV2, the J gene TRBJ2-7; 9 bases line up with TRBD2. The J segment lost 9 bases and the V segment lost 1 base, leaving 13 bases of the junction unmatched. Germline V gives CDR1 SNHLY, CDR2 FYNNEI. The length of the CDR3 is 16 residues. The CDR3 protein is CASSEEWAGGLGVQYF. The DNA of the CDR3 is TGTGCCAGCAGTGAAGAGTGGGCGGGAGGGTTAGGAGTGCAGTACTTC.

This clone was found a few times. V is TRBV5-1 and J is TRBJ2-1; a possible D gene is TRBD1 (6 bases). Trimming took 7 bases from V and 5 from J, leaving 16 bases between them. Germline V lookup: CDR1 SGHRS, CDR2 YFSETQ. The length of the CDR3 is 14 residues. The CDR3 nucleotides read TGCGCCAGCTCAGGGGAATCTAGTAACAATGAGCAGTTCTTC. This gives the protein CASSGESSNNEQFF.

The CDR3 spells CASNVIAGSYNEQFF. The CDR3 DNA is TGTGCCAGCAACGTAATAGCGGGATCCTACAATGAGCAGTTCTTC. This chain uses TRBV7-3 with TRBJ2-1; the match to TRBD2 covers 8 bases. CDR1 and CDR2 (germline): SGHTA, FQGTGA. The V gene end was trimmed by 7 bases and the J gene end by 1 base; junction bases not matched to a gene: 6. The CDR3 is 15 residues long.

This clone appeared a few times. The chain recombines TRBV4-2 with TRBJ1-4; perhaps TRBD1 as D (5 bases). Germline lookup yields CDR1 LGHNA and CDR2 YNFKEQ. V was pared by 0 bases and J by 6 bases, with 11 bases between. The CDR3 contains 15 residues. The CDR3 region is CASSQDPGWDEKLFF. The CDR3 nucleotides are TGTGCCAGCAGCCAAGATCCAGGGTGGGATGAAAAACTGTTTTTT.

V is TRBV7-2 and J is TRBJ2-1, with D unclear. V was cut by 0 bases and J by 6 bases, with 9 bases left in between. The CDR3 spans 14 residues. Germline assignment: CDR1 SGHTA and CDR2 FQGNSA. This CDR3 is CASSLASPINEQFF. The CDR3 nucleotides are TGTGCCAGCAGCTTAGCCTCCCCTATCAATGAGCAGTTCTTC.

In its sample, this clone was seen a few times. The V call is TRBV29-1, the J call TRBJ2-5; 13 bases map to TRBD2. The V segment lost 3 bases and the J segment 9 bases; nucleotides outside the gene matches: 10. From germline, CDR1 is SQVTM and CDR2 ANQGSEA. CDR3 length equals 15 residues. The CDR3 sequence is CSVELGTSGEGAQYF. The CDR3 bases are TGCAGCGTTGAGCTCGGGACTAGCGGGGAGGGGGCCCAGTACTTC. Combining the CDR3 with reference TRBV29-1 and TRBJ2-5 gives the whole variable domain SAVISQKPSRDICQRGTSLTIQCQVDSQVTMMFWYRQQPGQSLTLIATANQGSEATYESGFVIDKFPISRPNLTFSTLTVSNMSPEDSSIYLCSVELGTSGEGAQYFGPGTRLLVL.

This clone has more than one count but fewer than ten. The chain carries TRBV28 and TRBJ2-1, with TRBD1 as a possible D gene (6 bases). CDR3 length: 14 amino acids. Trimming pared 5 bases from V and 2 bases from J, leaving 10 bases between. Per the germline V gene, CDR1 is MDHEN and CDR2 is SYDVKM. The CDR3 protein is CASSAQGAYNEQFF. Here the CDR3 DNA reads TGTGCCAGCAGTGCACAGGGAGCCTACAATGAGCAGTTCTTC.

This chain uses TRBV28 with TRBJ2-7; D gene uncertain. This CDR3 has 12 amino acids. Trimming pared 8 bases from V and 2 bases from J, leaving 10 bases between. Germline-derived CDR1 and CDR2 are MDHEN and SYDVKM. The CDR3 sequence: CASVADAYEQYF. The CDR3 nucleotides read TGTGCCAGCGTGGCCGATGCCTACGAGCAGTACTTC.

The chain employs TRBV16 and TRBJ2-1, with 12 bases that match TRBD1. With 1 base clipped from V and 10 bases from J, the junction kept 11 bases outside the gene matches. From germline, CDR1 is KGHSY and CDR2 FQNENV. The CDR3 is 17 amino acids. CDR3 sequence reads: CASSQWAPGQGAGEQFF. The CDR3 nucleotides are TGTGCCAGCAGCCAATGGGCTCCGGGACAGGGGGCAGGGGAGCAGTTCTTC.